Presented here are 30 T cell receptor beta chains from one specimen sequenced in a study of T cells in Graves' hyperthyroidism and ophthalmopathy (dated by TCRdb to between 2018 and 2021). The receptor library was made with multiplex PCR. Data came from an Illumina HiSeq 2000. Amplification of TCR beta CDR3 regions was carried out from RNA transcripts. The TCR CDR3 was subjected to a first round of RT-PCR using the HTBI primer set and the Qiagen OneStep RT-PCR kit. TCRdb cleaned the public reads at Q25 with fastp, built clones with MiXCR and kept in-frame beta chains. Identical CDR3 protein sequences are pooled into one entry, listed with their most common genes and DNA. This sample holds about 510,000 distinct CDR3 sequences; 35% to 50% were observed only once. The top ten clonotypes cover 44% of the sample. Material: peripheral blood or thyroid tissue (not recorded which). The receptors were gathered from an adult woman with Graves' disease, either hyperthyroidism or ophthalmopathy (not recorded which).

With regard to this clonotype: The limits of the CDR3 on the DNA are not certain, so only TCRdb's listed CDR3 is given. The chain carries TRBV10-3 and TRBJ2-5; the table's TRBD1 call for D was not verified on the DNA. Germline V gene sequence: CDR1 ENHRY, CDR2 SYGVKD. 15 amino acids form the CDR3, both terminal residues included. CDR3 sequence: CAICSVVRAQETQYF.

This clonotype was observed a handful of times. The chain uses TRBV15 and TRBJ2-1, with 10 bases aligning to TRBD2. This CDR3 is built from 16 residues. Germline CDR1 and CDR2: LNHNV and YYDKDF (reference sequence). Trimming at V came to 5 bases and at J to 3 bases, leaving 7 bases not matched to a gene. The CDR3 DNA follows: TGTGCCACCAGCGGGGGAACTAGCGGGATCTACAATGAGCAGTTCTTC. It translates to CATSGGTSGIYNEQFF.

The chain employs TRBV5-1 and TRBJ1-1, with D tentatively TRBD1 (5 bases). Germline CDR1 SGHRS, CDR2 YFSETQ. The CDR3 has 13 residues. V lost 4 bases, J lost 5 bases, and 12 bases lay in between. In nucleotides, the CDR3 is TGCGCCAGCAGCCCAGGGAAAGATACTGAAGCTTTCTTT. Its protein product is CASSPGKDTEAFF.

The rearrangement uses TRBV27 and TRBJ1-5, with D unclear. The V end was cut by 6 bases, the J end by 8 bases, with 17 bases between. CDR1 is MNHEY and CDR2 is SMNVEV in the germline V gene (reference sequence). This CDR3 has 14 amino acids. CDR3 coding DNA: TGTGCCAGCAGCCACCGGACCGGAATCGAGCCCCAGCATTTT. Amino acid sequence: CASSHRTGIEPQHF.

A few counts support this clonotype. The chain has TRBV20-1 and TRBJ1-2; no clear D gene. V was cut by 3 bases and J by 2 bases, with 13 bases left in between. Germline V gives CDR1 DFQATT, CDR2 SNEGSKA (reference sequence). CDR3 size: 14 residues. CDR3 DNA sequence: TGCAGTGCTAGGGCCGAGACGTCAAACTATGGCTACACCTTC. Residues: CSARAETSNYGYTF.

In this sample, this clonotype turned up many times. The chain carries TRBV12-3 or TRBV12-4 and TRBJ1-2; D possibly corresponds to TRBD1 (5 bases). Trimming took off 1 base at V and 7 bases at J, with 10 bases between the two ends. This CDR3 spans 13 amino acids. This CDR3 is CASSLGGKAGYTF. The CDR3 coding sequence is TGTGCCAGCAGTTTAGGGGGGAAGGCTGGCTACACCTTC.

The V gene is TRBV20-1, the J gene TRBJ2-7; D might be TRBD2 (6 bases). The germline V and J ends were trimmed by 6 bases and 5 bases, with 20 bases remaining between them. CDR1 is DFQATT and CDR2 is SNEGSKA in the germline V gene (reference sequence). The CDR3 length is 14 residues. CDR3 amino acids: CSAPKGGGDDEQYF. The CDR3 DNA follows: TGCAGTGCACCAAAAGGAGGCGGGGATGACGAGCAGTACTTC.

Written as DNA, the CDR3 is TGTGCCAGCAGTGAAACGGGAGGGCCATTCGCCGGGGAGCTGTTTTTT. Its protein is CASSETGGPFAGELFF. The V gene is TRBV7-8, the J gene TRBJ2-2; 8 bases align to TRBD2. Germline V gene lookup returns CDR1 SGHVS and CDR2 FQNEAQ. Germline trimming cut 6 bases from V and 6 bases from J; bases unmatched to any gene: 12. The CDR3 extends over 16 amino acids.

The rearrangement joins TRBV11-2 to TRBJ1-1; 9 bases line up with TRBD1. V dropped 5 bases and J dropped 9; count of bases not matched to a gene: 13. The CDR3 covers 15 residues. The germline V gene encodes CDR1 SGHAT and CDR2 FQNNGV. CDR3 in DNA: TGTGCCAGCAGCCGTGAACCGGGACAGGGAGGGAAAGCTTTCTTT. This translates into CASSREPGQGGKAFF.

This chain connects TRBV11-2 to TRBJ2-5, with TRBD2 matching over 8 bases. The germline V gene has CDR1 SGHAT and CDR2 FQNNGV. The CDR3 spans 17 residues. V gave up 3 bases and J gave up 4 bases; unmatched junction bases: 13. CDR3 nucleotide sequence: TGTGCCAGCAGCTTTCTCCGGACTAGCCGTGTTAGAGAGACCCAGTACTTC. It specifies CASSFLRTSRVRETQYF.

This chain connects TRBV28 to TRBJ2-2; unclear D gene. The V end lost 5 bases, the J end lost 6 bases, and 16 bases lay between the germline ends. CDR1 is MDHEN and CDR2 is SYDVKM in the germline V gene. The CDR3 has 15 amino acids. Written as DNA, the CDR3 is TGTGCCAGCAGTCCCCCTTCCGGGCTTTCCGGGGAGCTGTTTTTT. Protein: CASSPPSGLSGELFF.

This clonotype appeared a few times. The chain combines TRBV29-1 with TRBJ2-7, with 11 positions matching TRBD2. J lost 1 base, V lost 8 bases, and 7 bases had no gene match. CDR1 SQVTM and CDR2 ANQGSEA come from the germline V gene. The CDR3 totals 14 residues. The CDR3 spells CSLGGTSGSYEQYF. Here the CDR3 DNA reads TGCAGCTTAGGGGGGACTAGCGGATCCTACGAGCAGTACTTC.

There are many counts of this clonotype. The genes are TRBV7-9 and TRBJ2-6, with D uncertain. V was clipped by 2 bases and J by 0 bases, with 8 bases between them. The CDR3 covers 16 residues. Germline CDR1 and CDR2: SEHNR and FQNEAQ (reference sequence). The CDR3 sequence: CASSLLLLSGANVLTF. The CDR3 DNA follows: TGTGCCAGCAGCTTACTCTTACTCTCTGGGGCCAACGTCCTGACTTTC.

The rearrangement joins TRBV11-2 to TRBJ1-5; a weak D match, TRBD1 (5 bases). The germline CDR1 and CDR2 sequences are SGHAT and FQNNGV. Trimming stripped 6 bases from V and 2 bases from J, with 14 bases between. The CDR3 is 15 amino acids. CDR3 nucleotides: TGTGCCAGCAGACTGACAGATGCGGGCAATCAGCCCCAGCATTTT. Protein product: CASRLTDAGNQPQHF.

The chain joins TRBV7-2 to TRBJ1-6; 8 bases are shared with TRBD1. Losses at the gene ends were 5 bases for V and 3 bases for J; bases not matched to a gene: 0. There are 14 residues in the CDR3. Germline CDR1 reads SGHTA; CDR2 reads FQGNSA. CDR3 sequence reads: CASSGTGYNSPLHF. The CDR3 bases are TGTGCCAGCAGCGGGACAGGCTATAATTCACCCCTCCACTTT.

The chain links TRBV5-1 to TRBJ1-6, with D perhaps matching TRBD1 (5 bases). The CDR3 loop spans 13 amino acids. Trimming stripped 4 bases from V and 10 bases from J, with 12 bases between. Per germline, CDR1 SGHRS and CDR2 YFSETQ. The CDR3 loop reads CASSGREDSPLHF. CDR3 sequence (DNA): TGCGCCAGCAGCGGCAGGGAGGACTCACCCCTCCACTTT. Based on the CDR3 plus reference TRBV5-1 and TRBJ1-6, the full variable domain is KAGVTQTPRYLIKTRGQQVTLSCSPISGHRSVSWYQQTPGQGLQFLFEYFSETQRNKGNFPGRFSGRQFSNSRSEMNVSTLELGDSALYLCASSGREDSPLHFGNGTRLTVT.

This clonotype was recorded once. The gene calls are TRBV7-8 and TRBJ2-7; maybe TRBD1 (5 bases). Germline values: CDR1 SGHVS, CDR2 FQNEAQ. CDR3 length equals 15 residues. The V gene lost 1 base and the J gene lost 4 bases, with 14 bases spanning the gap. CDR3 sequence (DNA): TGTGCCAGCAGCTTAGGGCCAGGGTTAACGTACGAGCAGTACTTC. It encodes CASSLGPGLTYEQYF. The variable domain in full, completed from reference TRBV7-8 and TRBJ2-7, reads GAGVSQSPRYKVAKRGQDVALRCDPISGHVSLFWYQQALGQGPEFLTYFQNEAQLDKSGLPSDRFFAERPEGSVSTLKIQRTQQEDSAVYLCASSLGPGLTYEQYFGPGTRLTVT.

The genes are TRBV12-3 or TRBV12-4 and TRBJ1-4; D gene unclear. CDR3 size: 15 residues. The V end was cut by 3 bases, the J end by 0 bases, with 8 bases between. CDR3 loop: CASSLMGATNEKLFF. CDR3 nucleotide sequence: TGTGCCAGCAGTTTGATGGGAGCAACTAATGAAAAACTGTTTTTT.

The chain joins TRBV20-1 to TRBJ2-5; 9 bases agree with TRBD1. Germline V gives CDR1 DFQATT, CDR2 SNEGSKA (reference sequence). This CDR3 is 13 amino acids long. The CDR3 bases are TGCAGCCACGACAGGGGGGCTAGGGAGACCCAGTACTTC. Translating gives CSHDRGARETQYF.

This clonotype was seen many times. For the CDR3, the DNA is TGCAGTGCTATGAGGGGGCTTAATTCACCCCTCCACTTT. Its protein product is CSAMRGLNSPLHF. The chain combines TRBV20-1 with TRBJ1-6, with 7 bases lining up with TRBD1. There are 13 residues in the CDR3. The germline CDR1 and CDR2 sequences are DFQATT and SNEGSKA (reference sequence). V dropped 4 bases and J dropped 6; count of bases not matched to a gene: 3.

The rearrangement uses TRBV6-4 and TRBJ2-2, with 11 bases fitting TRBD2. This CDR3 spans 16 amino acids. V trimming: 6 bases; J trimming: 4 bases; junction bases outside the gene matches: 7. Germline CDR1 reads MRHNA; CDR2 reads SNTAGT. CDR3 loop: CASRQLAGDVTGELFF. For the CDR3, the DNA is TGTGCCAGCAGACAACTAGCGGGAGATGTCACCGGGGAGCTGTTTTTT.

This clonotype was observed a handful of times. A much larger clone lies a single base off, so this may be a read error. The chain carries TRBV7-2 and TRBJ1-6; the D is unclear. Deletions cut 8 bases from V and 9 bases from J, with 17 bases between. The CDR3 has 14 residues. Germline V CDR1 and CDR2: SGHTA, FQGNSA. CDR3 sequence (DNA): TGTGCCAGCGGCCAAGAAGGCAGCCGTTCACCCCTCCACTTT. Translation gives CASGQEGSRSPLHF.

The J gene is TRBJ1-1, the V gene TRBV20-1; the D gene is possibly TRBD1 (5 bases). Trimming stripped 5 bases from V and 1 base from J, with 11 bases between. CDR3 length equals 13 residues. The germline CDR1 and CDR2 sequences are DFQATT and SNEGSKA (reference sequence). CDR3 nucleotides: TGCAGTGCTTCAAGGGGCCCGAACACTGAAGCTTTCTTT. It yields the protein CSASRGPNTEAFF.

The count of this clonotype is one. The rearrangement links TRBV29-1 to TRBJ2-7; 7 bases line up with TRBD1. V trimming: 3 bases; J trimming: 3 bases; junction bases outside the gene matches: 11. Germline V gene lookup returns CDR1 SQVTM and CDR2 ANQGSEA. The CDR3 has 15 residues. The CDR3 nucleotides are TGCAGCGTTGAGATCCCCAGGGGGTACGTCTACGAGCAGTACTTC. It specifies CSVEIPRGYVYEQYF.

This clonotype was picked up many times. The chain has TRBV7-2 and TRBJ1-6; 9 nucleotides line up with TRBD1. Germline assignment: CDR1 SGHTA and CDR2 FQGNSA. The length of the CDR3 is 14 residues. V shed 5 bases, J shed 12 bases, and the junction held 8 bases outside the gene matches. The CDR3 sequence is CASSEGQGDIPLHF. The CDR3 nucleotides read TGTGCCAGCAGCGAGGGACAGGGAGACATACCCCTCCACTTT.

In its sample, this clonotype was seen a few times. The V call is TRBV7-9, the J call TRBJ2-7; 8 bases map to TRBD1. J was trimmed by 3 bases and V by 5 bases; bases with no gene match: 6. The CDR3 loop spans 14 amino acids. From germline, CDR1 is SEHNR and CDR2 FQNEAQ (reference sequence). The CDR3 DNA is TGTGCCAGCAGCCCAGGGGGCAGGAACTACGAGCAGTACTTC. It specifies CASSPGGRNYEQYF.

This chain links TRBV10-3 with TRBJ2-7; 7 bases are a match to TRBD1. The trim removed 3 bases at V and 0 bases at J, leaving 5 bases unmatched. The germline CDR1 and CDR2 sequences are ENHRY and SYGVKD. The CDR3 covers 15 residues. The CDR3 DNA follows: TGTGCCATCAGTGAAGGGGGCGAGGGCTCCTACGAGCAGTACTTC. Protein sequence: CAISEGGEGSYEQYF.

Worth noting for this clonotype: Its ends do not fully match the called genes, so a read error is possible. In DNA, the CDR3 is TGTGCCAGCAGCCAGGATCTAGGACCAACGAGCTTTTACGAGCAGTACTTC. This gives the protein CASSQDLGPTSFYEQYF. The rearrangement links TRBV5-1 to TRBJ2-7; D gene uncertain. Per the germline V gene, CDR1 is SGHRS and CDR2 is YFSETQ. The CDR3 totals 17 residues.

This clonotype was counted only a few times. A clone one base away is much larger, so this may be a read error. The chain links TRBV12-3 or TRBV12-4 to TRBJ2-5, with D unclear. CDR3 size: 8 residues. Between the trimmed V and J ends, which lost 8 bases and 7 bases, there was a span of 2 bases. The CDR3 DNA sequence: TGTGCCAGCGGGACCCAGTACTTC. It yields the protein CASGTQYF.

This clonotype was picked up many times. The gene calls are TRBV7-9 and TRBJ1-6; possible D gene TRBD1, 6 bases. The ends were cut back, 5 bases at V and 0 bases at J, with 20 bases in the middle. This CDR3 comprises 19 residues. CDR1 and CDR2 (germline): SEHNR, FQNEAQ (reference sequence). The CDR3: CASSTDHRTASSYNSPLHF. The CDR3 DNA sequence: TGTGCCAGCAGCACCGATCATCGGACAGCTAGCTCCTATAATTCACCCCTCCACTTT.